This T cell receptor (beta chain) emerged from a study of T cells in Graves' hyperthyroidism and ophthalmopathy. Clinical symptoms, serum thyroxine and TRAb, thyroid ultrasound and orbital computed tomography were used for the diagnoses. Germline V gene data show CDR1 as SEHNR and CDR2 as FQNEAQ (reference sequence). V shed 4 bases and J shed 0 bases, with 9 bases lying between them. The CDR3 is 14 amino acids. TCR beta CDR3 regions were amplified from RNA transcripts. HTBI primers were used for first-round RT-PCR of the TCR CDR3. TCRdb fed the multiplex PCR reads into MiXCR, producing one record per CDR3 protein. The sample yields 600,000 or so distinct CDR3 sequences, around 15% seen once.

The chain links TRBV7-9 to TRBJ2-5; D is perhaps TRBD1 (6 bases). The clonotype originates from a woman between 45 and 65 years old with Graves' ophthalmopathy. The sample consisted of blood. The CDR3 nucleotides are TGTGCCAGCAGCTCAGGACAGTACCAAGAGACCCAGTACTTC. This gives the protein CASSSGQYQETQYF.